Here is one T cell receptor (beta chain) with its context. What it recognizes is unknown. V gave up 10 bases and J gave up 7 bases, with 14 bases separating them. The CDR3 totals 11 residues. Germline loops: CDR1 MDHEN, CDR2 SYDVKM. TCRdb reanalyzed the PCR reads via MiXCR. In the table there are some 69,000 clones, approximately 15% of which are singletons. This entry is derived from a study of metastatic and nonmetastatic thyroid tumors. For the study at large: Repertoires were compared across blood and tumor or nodule tissue from malignant and benign thyroid patients. Regarding the study as a whole: Benign nodules reportedly had significantly lower TCR beta diversity than malignant thyroid tumors in blood and tumor.

Ahead of thyroid surgery, no patient had received treatment of any kind. The clonotype was recovered from a male donor with papillary thyroid cancer or a benign thyroid nodule (not recorded which). Some clones in this sample may be carry-over from other donors' samples. The chain uses TRBV28 and TRBJ2-7, with D possibly being TRBD1 (5 bases). Specimen: blood. Written as DNA, the CDR3 is TGTGCCAACAGGTGGGGCCGTGAGCAGTACTTC. Its translation is CANRWGREQYF.